These T cell receptor beta chains were read from a single sample in a study of CD8+CD57+ T cells in acquired aplastic anemia. TCRdb re-analysed the reads in MiXCR, keeping a single row per CDR3 protein. The sample carries 150,000 to 200,000 distinct CDR3 sequences, around three fifths recorded once. The material sequenced was sorted CD4+, CD8+, or CD8+CD57+ T cells (not recorded which) from PBMCs. The receptors were sampled from a human donor with severe aplastic anemia or a healthy control (not recorded which). Each CDR3 is given with its conserved first and last residue. A D gene is named only where the DNA matches it firmly. Rows may omit the clone size; those that give it use once, few, many or a size class.

cdr3_length: 14; v_call: TRBV12-3/TRBV12-4; j_call: TRBJ2-7; clone_size: -; d_call: TRBD1; cdr3_aa: CASSLAGQGGEQYF; cdr3_nt: TGTGCCAGCAGTTTAGCCGGACAGGGGGGCGAGCAGTACTTC
cdr3_length: 12; v_call: TRBV12-3/TRBV12-4; j_call: TRBJ1-2; clone_size: -; d_call: -; cdr3_aa: CASSPGAAGYTF; cdr3_nt: TGTGCCAGCAGTCCCGGGGCAGCCGGCTACACCTTC
cdr3_length: 15; v_call: TRBV5-6; j_call: TRBJ2-5; clone_size: -; d_call: TRBD2; cdr3_aa: CASSLTWGGEETQYF; cdr3_nt: TGTGCCAGCAGCTTGACGTGGGGGGGTGAAGAGACCCAGTACTTC
cdr3_length: 14; v_call: TRBV20-1; j_call: TRBJ2-7; clone_size: -; d_call: -; cdr3_aa: CSARSGPSSYEQYF; cdr3_nt: TGCAGTGCTAGGAGCGGGCCCAGCTCCTACGAGCAGTACTTC
cdr3_length: 16; v_call: TRBV25-1; j_call: TRBJ1-4; clone_size: -; d_call: -; cdr3_aa: CASSEWVAGSNEKLFF; cdr3_nt: TGTGCCAGCAGTGAATGGGTGGCAGGGAGTAATGAAAAACTGTTTTTT
cdr3_length: 12; v_call: TRBV12-5; j_call: TRBJ1-1; clone_size: -; d_call: -; cdr3_aa: CASGLDGTEAFF; cdr3_nt: TGTGCTAGTGGTTTGGACGGGACTGAAGCTTTCTTT
cdr3_length: 14; v_call: TRBV19; j_call: TRBJ1-6; clone_size: -; d_call: -; cdr3_aa: CASSGGVYNSPLHF; cdr3_nt: TGTGCCAGTAGTGGCGGAGTCTATAATTCACCCCTCCACTTT
cdr3_length: 17; v_call: TRBV9; j_call: TRBJ2-3; clone_size: few; d_call: TRBD2; cdr3_aa: CASSPRVAGGRTDTQYF; cdr3_nt: TGTGCCAGCAGCCCCCGGGTAGCGGGGGGGCGGACAGATACGCAGTATTTT
cdr3_length: 13; v_call: TRBV7-8; j_call: TRBJ2-3; clone_size: -; d_call: TRBD2; cdr3_aa: CASSRGGTDTQYF; cdr3_nt: TGTGCCAGCAGCCGGGGGGGAACAGATACGCAGTATTTT
cdr3_length: 14; v_call: TRBV7-9; j_call: TRBJ1-1; clone_size: -; d_call: -; cdr3_aa: CASSLTGENTEAFF; cdr3_nt: TGTGCCAGCAGCTTGACAGGAGAGAACACTGAAGCTTTCTTT
cdr3_length: 14; v_call: TRBV7-8; j_call: TRBJ2-5; clone_size: -; d_call: -; cdr3_aa: CASSSLAPGETQYF; cdr3_nt: TGTGCCAGCAGCTCATTAGCTCCGGGAGAGACCCAGTACTTC
cdr3_length: 14; v_call: TRBV7-9; j_call: TRBJ2-7; clone_size: -; d_call: TRBD1; cdr3_aa: CASSASGGPYEQYF; cdr3_nt: TGTGCCAGCAGCGCATCAGGGGGTCCCTACGAGCAGTACTTC
cdr3_length: 12; v_call: TRBV7-2; j_call: TRBJ1-2; clone_size: -; d_call: -; cdr3_aa: CASGGGPYGYTF; cdr3_nt: TGTGCCAGCGGGGGGGGGCCCTATGGCTACACCTTC
cdr3_length: 16; v_call: TRBV6-1; j_call: TRBJ2-1; clone_size: many; d_call: TRBD2; cdr3_aa: CASSERAGPSYNEQFF; cdr3_nt: TGTGCCAGCAGTGAGAGAGCGGGACCCTCCTACAATGAGCAGTTCTTC
cdr3_length: 15; v_call: TRBV7-2; j_call: TRBJ1-1; clone_size: -; d_call: TRBD1; cdr3_aa: CASSFIQGKDTEAFF; cdr3_nt: TGTGCCAGCAGCTTTATACAGGGGAAGGACACTGAAGCTTTCTTT
cdr3_length: 15; v_call: TRBV9; j_call: TRBJ1-5; clone_size: -; d_call: -; cdr3_aa: CASSVVPGAEDDEHF; cdr3_nt: TGTGCCAGCAGCGTAGTCCCAGGGGCTGAAGACGATGAGCATTTT
cdr3_length: 13; v_call: TRBV5-5; j_call: TRBJ2-3; clone_size: -; d_call: -; cdr3_aa: CATGRESTDTQYF; cdr3_nt: TGTGCCACCGGCAGGGAGAGCACAGATACGCAGTATTTT
cdr3_length: 15; v_call: TRBV5-1; j_call: TRBJ2-2; clone_size: -; d_call: -; cdr3_aa: CASSLGAMNTGELFF; cdr3_nt: TGCGCCAGCAGTCTGGGGGCGATGAACACCGGGGAGCTGTTTTTT
cdr3_length: 15; v_call: TRBV6-1; j_call: TRBJ1-1; clone_size: -; d_call: -; cdr3_aa: CASSVGGTPNTEAFF; cdr3_nt: TGTGCCAGCAGCGTAGGGGGGACACCGAACACTGAAGCTTTCTTT
cdr3_length: 15; v_call: TRBV15; j_call: TRBJ1-2; clone_size: -; d_call: -; cdr3_aa: CATSNGAQGLGDYTF; cdr3_nt: TGTGCCACCAGTAACGGGGCCCAGGGACTAGGTGACTACACCTTC
cdr3_length: 15; v_call: TRBV19; j_call: TRBJ1-5; clone_size: many; d_call: -; cdr3_aa: CASSIAQGPNQPQHF; cdr3_nt: TGTGCCAGTAGTATAGCACAGGGTCCTAATCAGCCCCAGCATTTT
cdr3_length: 17; v_call: TRBV15; j_call: TRBJ2-5; clone_size: -; d_call: TRBD2; cdr3_aa: CATSRGDVSGGEETQYF; cdr3_nt: TGTGCCACCAGCAGAGGCGACGTTAGCGGGGGGGAAGAGACCCAGTACTTC
cdr3_length: 15; v_call: TRBV7-2; j_call: TRBJ1-2; clone_size: -; d_call: TRBD1; cdr3_aa: CASSFRDRGSHGYTF; cdr3_nt: TGTGCCAGCAGCTTCCGGGACAGGGGCTCCCATGGCTACACCTTC
cdr3_length: 15; v_call: TRBV7-3; j_call: TRBJ2-6; clone_size: -; d_call: TRBD1; cdr3_aa: CASSFDRAGANVLTF; cdr3_nt: TGTGCCAGCAGCTTCGACAGGGCTGGGGCCAACGTCCTGACTTTC